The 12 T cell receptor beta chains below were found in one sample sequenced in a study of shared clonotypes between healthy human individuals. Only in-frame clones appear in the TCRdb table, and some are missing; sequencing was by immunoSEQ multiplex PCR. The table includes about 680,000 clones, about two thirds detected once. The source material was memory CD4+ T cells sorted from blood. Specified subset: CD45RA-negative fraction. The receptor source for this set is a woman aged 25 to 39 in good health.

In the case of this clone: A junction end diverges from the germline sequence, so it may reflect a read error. CDR3 bases: TGTGCCAGTAGTGTAGACCAGGGGGAACTGATCAATGAGCAGTTCTTC. Amino acid sequence: CASSVDQGELINEQFF. This chain uses TRBV19 with TRBJ2-1; the match to TRBD1 covers 7 bases. This CDR3 has 16 residues. Germline V gene sequence: CDR1 LNHDA, CDR2 SQIVND (reference sequence).

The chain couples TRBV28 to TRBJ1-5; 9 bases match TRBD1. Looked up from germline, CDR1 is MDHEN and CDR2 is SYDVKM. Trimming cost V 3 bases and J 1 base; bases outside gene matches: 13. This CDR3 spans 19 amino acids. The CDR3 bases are TGTGCCAGCAGTTTTTTGAAACAGCACAGGGGGCGAAGCAATCAGCCCCAGCATTTT. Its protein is CASSFLKQHRGRSNQPQHF.

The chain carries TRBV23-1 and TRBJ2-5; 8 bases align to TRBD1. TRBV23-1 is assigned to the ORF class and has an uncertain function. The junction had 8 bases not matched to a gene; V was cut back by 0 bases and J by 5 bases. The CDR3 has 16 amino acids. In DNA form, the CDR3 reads TGCGCCAGCAGTCAATCCGGACAGGGAAGAAGGGAGACCCAGTACTTC. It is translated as CASSQSGQGRRETQYF.

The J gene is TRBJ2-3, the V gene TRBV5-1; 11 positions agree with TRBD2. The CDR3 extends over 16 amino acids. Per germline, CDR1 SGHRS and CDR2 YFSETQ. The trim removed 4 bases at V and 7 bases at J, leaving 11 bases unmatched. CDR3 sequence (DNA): TGCGCCAGCAGCACCTTGACTAGCGGGACGGTAAATACGCAGTATTTT. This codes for CASSTLTSGTVNTQYF.

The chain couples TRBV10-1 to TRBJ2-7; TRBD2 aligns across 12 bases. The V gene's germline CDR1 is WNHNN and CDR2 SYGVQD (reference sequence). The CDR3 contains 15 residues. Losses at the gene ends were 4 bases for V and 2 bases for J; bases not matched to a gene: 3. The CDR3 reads CASSGGLAGPYEQYF. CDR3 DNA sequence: TGCGCCAGCAGTGGAGGACTAGCGGGACCCTACGAGCAGTACTTC.

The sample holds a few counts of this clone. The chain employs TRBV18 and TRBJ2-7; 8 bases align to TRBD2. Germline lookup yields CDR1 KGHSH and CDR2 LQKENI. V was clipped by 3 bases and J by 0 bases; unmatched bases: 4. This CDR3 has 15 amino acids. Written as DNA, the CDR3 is TGTGCCAGCTCACCGGGACTAGAGGGCTCCTACGAGCAGTACTTC. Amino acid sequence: CASSPGLEGSYEQYF.

CDR3 protein: CASSSTKETTGDTEAFF. In DNA form, the CDR3 reads TGCGCCAGCAGCTCGACGAAAGAGACAACCGGGGACACTGAAGCTTTCTTT. V is TRBV5-1 and J is TRBJ1-1; the D is unclear. The V gene lost 3 bases and the J gene lost 3 bases, with 21 bases spanning the gap. Germline loops: CDR1 SGHRS, CDR2 YFSETQ. CDR3 size: 17 residues.

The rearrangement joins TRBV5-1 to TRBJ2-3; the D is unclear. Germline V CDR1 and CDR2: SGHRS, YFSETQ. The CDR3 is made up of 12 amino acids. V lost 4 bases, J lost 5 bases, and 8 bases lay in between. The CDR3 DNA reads TGCGCCAGCAGCCAGGTTCAAGATACGCAGTATTTT. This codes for CASSQVQDTQYF. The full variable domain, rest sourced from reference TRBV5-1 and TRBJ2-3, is KAGVTQTPRYLIKTRGQQVTLSCSPISGHRSVSWYQQTPGQGLQFLFEYFSETQRNKGNFPGRFSGRQFSNSRSEMNVSTLELGDSALYLCASSQVQDTQYFGPGTRLTVL.

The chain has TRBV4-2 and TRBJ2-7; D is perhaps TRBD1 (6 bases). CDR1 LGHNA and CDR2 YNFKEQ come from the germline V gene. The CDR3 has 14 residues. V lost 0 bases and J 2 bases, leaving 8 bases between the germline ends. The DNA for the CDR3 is TGTGCCAGCAGCCAAGACGGACAGACCTACGAGCAGTACTTC. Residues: CASSQDGQTYEQYF.

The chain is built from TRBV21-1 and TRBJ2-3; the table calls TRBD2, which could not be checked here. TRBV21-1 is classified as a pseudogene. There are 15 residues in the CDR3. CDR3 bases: TGTGCCAGCAGCAAAGAAGGTCGGGGGGAAGATACGCAGTATTTT. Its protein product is CASSKEGRGEDTQYF.

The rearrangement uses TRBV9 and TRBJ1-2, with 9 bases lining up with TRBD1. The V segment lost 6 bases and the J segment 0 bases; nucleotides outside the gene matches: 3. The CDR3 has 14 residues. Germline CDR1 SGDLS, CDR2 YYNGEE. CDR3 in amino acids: CASNDRGTNYGYTF. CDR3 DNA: TGTGCCAGCAACGACAGGGGGACTAACTATGGCTACACCTTC.

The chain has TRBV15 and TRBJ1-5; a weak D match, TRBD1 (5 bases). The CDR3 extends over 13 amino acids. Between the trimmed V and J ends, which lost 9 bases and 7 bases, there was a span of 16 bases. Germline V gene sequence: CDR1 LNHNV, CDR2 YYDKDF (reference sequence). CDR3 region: CATRDRGYQPQHF. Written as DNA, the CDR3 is TGTGCCACGAGGGACCGAGGGTACCAGCCCCAGCATTTT.